This T cell receptor (beta chain) derives from a study of regulatory T cells in long-lasting Graves disease. Germline values: CDR1 LNHDA, CDR2 SQIVND (reference sequence). The V and J ends lost 5 bases and 0 bases respectively, with 11 bases between them. The length of the CDR3 is 14 residues. Assembly of TCR beta libraries relied on iRepertoire HTBI primers together with Arm-PCR of CDR3 regions. TCRdb analysed the multiplex PCR reads with MiXCR anew, one entry per CDR3 protein. This sample has roughly 400,000 distinct CDR3 sequences, with around 20% found just once. Study conclusions and caveats: Fewer public clonotypes were shared by new patients (approximately 970) than by persistent patients (about 3,000). Reduced TCR diversity was observed in persistent Graves' patients versus newly diagnosed patients. Newly diagnosed disease favored TRBV20-1 and TRBJ2-1 over persistent disease.

This clonotype came up many times. What it binds is unknown. Time point noted: persistent/refractory GD, antithyroid drugs over 5 years with positive TRAb. RNA extracted from PBMCs served as the sequencing template. The chain recombines TRBV19 with TRBJ2-7; tentatively, D is TRBD2 (6 bases). The TCR originated in a female donor with Graves disease. Sample: peripheral blood mononuclear cells (PBMCs), taken when the disease was refractory, from a patient treated with antithyroid drugs. CDR3 sequence reads: CASSEGGASYEQYF. The CDR3 coding sequence is TGTGCCAGTAGTGAGGGCGGGGCCTCCTACGAGCAGTACTTC.